Listed here are 28 T cell receptor beta chains from one sample, sequenced in a study of blood T cell repertoires in COVID-19 (dated by TCRdb to 2019 to 2021). The receptor library was made with the immunoSEQ multiplex PCR assay. Drawn from immuneACCESS, this table holds only the in-frame rearrangements with V and J called that TCRdb kept. Clones are partly lost; checked studies trace under half to an unresolved V gene and leave the rest unexplained. The sample table contains 250,000 to 350,000 clones; only one count was recorded for about 88% of them. The ten largest clones take up over 1.1% of the sample. The sequenced sample was peripheral blood. Source of these receptors: a human donor with COVID-19, enrolled during active disease. The donor label of this sample is uncertain.

The genes are TRBV7-2 and TRBJ1-4; 10 positions agree with TRBD1. CDR3 length equals 16 residues. V gave up 6 bases and J gave up 8 bases; unmatched junction bases: 12. The V gene's germline CDR1 is SGHTA and CDR2 FQGNSA. The CDR3 DNA reads as TGTGCCAGCAGTCAAGAAATGGGGACAGGGGTGGAAAAACTGTTTTTT. Translated: CASSQEMGTGVEKLFF.

This chain's CDR3 is CASSQDNQWGELFF. CDR3 DNA: TGTGCCAGCAGCCAAGATAATCAGTGGGGGGAGCTGTTTTTT. The chain uses TRBV3-1 (or the pseudogene TRBV3-2) and TRBJ2-2; D unresolved. V was shortened by 0 bases and J by 8 bases, with 10 bases between the two germline ends. Germline-derived CDR1 and CDR2 are LGHDT and YNNKEL (reference sequence). The CDR3 is 14 residues long.

The V and J genes are TRBV11-2 and TRBJ2-4; D is possibly TRBD1 (7 bases). Germline V lookup: CDR1 SGHAT, CDR2 FQNNGV. V was shortened by 6 bases and J by 7 bases, with 13 bases between the two germline ends. CDR3 length equals 13 residues. DNA of the CDR3: TGTGCCAGCAGTTCGCCAGGGGGGAACATTCAGTACTTC. This translates into CASSSPGGNIQYF.

The CDR3 region is CAWNRRNEKLFF. The DNA of the CDR3 is TGTGCCTGGAATCGGCGGAATGAAAAACTGTTTTTT. The chain uses TRBV30 and TRBJ1-4; D not resolved. The CDR3 has 12 amino acids. Germline V lookup: CDR1 GTSNPN, CDR2 SVGIG (reference sequence). V lost 4 bases, J lost 5 bases, and 8 bases lay in between.

This clone has a single count. One end of the junction varies from germline; a read error may be responsible. The chain carries TRBV27 and TRBJ2-3; D not resolved. CDR3 length equals 11 residues. Germline CDR1 and CDR2: MNHEY and SMNVEV (reference sequence). CDR3 loop: CASSSTDTQYF. The CDR3 DNA is TGTGCCAGCAGTAGCACCGATACGCAGTATTTT.

The chain recombines TRBV11-2 with TRBJ2-3, with TRBD1 identical over 7 bases. J lost 3 bases, V lost 7 bases, and 4 bases had no gene match. The CDR3 loop spans 13 amino acids. Germline loops: CDR1 SGHAT, CDR2 FQNNGV. CDR3 region: CASNSGGTDTQYF. The CDR3 DNA reads as TGTGCCAGCAACTCAGGGGGTACAGATACGCAGTATTTT.

This clone is a singleton in its sample. The rearrangement links TRBV5-8 to TRBJ1-5, with 7 bases matching TRBD1. The J segment lost 0 bases and the V segment lost 5 bases, leaving 11 bases of the junction unmatched. In germline, CDR1 is SGHTS, CDR2 YDEGEE. The CDR3 spans 17 residues. The CDR3 sequence is CASSYDRDSYSNQPQHF. The CDR3 nucleotides read TGTGCCAGCAGTTACGACCGGGACAGTTATAGCAATCAGCCCCAGCATTTT.

The chain combines TRBV5-5 with TRBJ2-7; TRBD1 matches at 7 bases. CDR1 is SGHKS and CDR2 is YYEKEE in the germline V gene (reference sequence). The CDR3 totals 15 residues. V trimming: 1 base; J trimming: 5 bases; junction bases outside the gene matches: 9. CDR3 in DNA: TGTGCCAGCAGCTTGTCTCGGACAGGAGGCAACGAGCAGTACTTC. It codes for CASSLSRTGGNEQYF.

V is TRBV4-3 and J is TRBJ2-2; no clear D gene. The V and J ends lost 0 bases and 6 bases respectively, with 14 bases between them. The CDR3 is 16 residues long. Germline CDR1 reads LGHNA; CDR2 reads YSLEER. Here the CDR3 reads CASSQELLIPSGELFF. CDR3 DNA sequence: TGCGCCAGCAGCCAAGAGCTACTGATCCCTTCCGGGGAGCTGTTTTTT.

The rearrangement links TRBV5-5 to TRBJ2-7, with 10 bases aligning to TRBD1. In germline, CDR1 is SGHKS, CDR2 YYEKEE (reference sequence). This CDR3 is 15 amino acids long. Trimming at V came to 2 bases and at J to 1 base, leaving 3 bases not matched to a gene. The CDR3 DNA sequence: TGTGCCAGCAGCTTTGGGACAGGGGTTTCCTACGAGCAGTACTTC. Translating it yields CASSFGTGVSYEQYF.

The chain uses TRBV30 and TRBJ1-4; the D gene is possibly TRBD1 (6 bases). The CDR3 extends over 16 amino acids. Between the trimmed V and J ends, which lost 1 base and 0 bases, there was a span of 12 bases. Germline V lookup: CDR1 GTSNPN, CDR2 SVGIG (reference sequence). The CDR3 region has the DNA TGTGCCTGGAGTGGGCCGGACAGCGCAACTAATGAAAAACTGTTTTTT. Amino acid sequence: CAWSGPDSATNEKLFF.

The chain recombines TRBV11-1 with TRBJ1-3; weak D call: TRBD1 (6 bases). Germline-derived CDR1 and CDR2 are SGHAT and FQDESV (reference sequence). The V and J ends lost 2 bases and 0 bases respectively, with 8 bases between them. The CDR3 length is 15 residues. The CDR3 DNA sequence: TGTGCCAGCAGCTTACTACAGGGCTCTGGAAACACCATATATTTT. Protein product: CASSLLQGSGNTIYF.

This chain uses TRBV30 with TRBJ1-4; D possibly corresponds to TRBD1 (5 bases). The V end lost 5 bases, the J end lost 8 bases, and 15 bases lay between the germline ends. CDR3 length equals 13 residues. Germline CDR1 GTSNPN, CDR2 SVGIG (reference sequence). CDR3 sequence: CAWARGTGEKLFF. The CDR3 DNA is TGTGCCTGGGCAAGGGGAACCGGGGAAAAACTGTTTTTT.

Of note for this clone: One end of the junction is discordant with germline, which a read error may explain. The V and J genes are TRBV3-1 (or the pseudogene TRBV3-2) and TRBJ1-2, with a weak D call TRBD1 (6 bases). The CDR3 is made up of 14 amino acids. The germline CDR1 and CDR2 sequences are LGHDT and YNNKEL (reference sequence). The chain's CDR3 is CASSEEAHRDGYTF. The CDR3 coding sequence is TGTGCCAGCAGCGAAGAGGCCCACAGGGATGGCTACACCTTC.

This chain joins TRBV5-4 and TRBJ2-2; 9 bases align to TRBD2. Germline V lookup: CDR1 SGHNT, CDR2 YYREEE (reference sequence). CDR3 length: 18 residues. Trimming at V came to 1 base and at J to 4 bases, leaving 11 bases not matched to a gene. The CDR3 loop is CASSLRREGRHFTGELFF. The CDR3 nucleotides read TGTGCCAGCAGCTTGAGGCGGGAGGGCCGTCATTTCACCGGGGAGCTGTTTTTT.

This clone was seen once. This rearrangement joins TRBV19 to TRBJ1-4; TRBD1 matches at 7 bases. CDR3 length: 15 residues. V lost 3 bases and J lost 3; bases outside the gene matches: 4. Germline CDR1 LNHDA, CDR2 SQIVND (reference sequence). The CDR3 DNA follows: TGTGCCAGTAGTATTACAGGGGATTCTAATGAAAAACTGTTTTTT. The encoded protein is CASSITGDSNEKLFF. Complete variable domain (other parts from reference TRBV19 and TRBJ1-4): DGGITQSPKYLFRKEGQNVTLSCEQNLNHDAMYWYRQDPGQGLRLIYYSQIVNDFQKGDIAEGYSVSREKKESFPLTVTSAQKNPTAFYLCASSITGDSNEKLFFGSGTQLSVL.

The chain combines TRBV4-1 with TRBJ1-1; D not certain. V was trimmed by 0 bases and J by 5 bases, leaving 10 bases between them. The CDR3 has 14 residues. Germline CDR1 reads MGHRA; CDR2 reads YSYEKL. CDR3 sequence: CASSQDDQRTEAFF. For the CDR3, the DNA is TGCGCCAGCAGCCAAGATGACCAGAGGACTGAAGCTTTCTTT.

The chain uses TRBV29-1 and TRBJ1-2, with 10 bases fitting TRBD1. With 1 base clipped from V and 4 bases from J, the junction kept 9 bases outside the gene matches. The CDR3 length is 16 residues. Germline assignment: CDR1 SQVTM and CDR2 ANQGSEA. CDR3 in DNA: TGCAGCGTTGAAGTAAGGGGGGGACAGGGGTTCTATGGCTACACCTTC. Amino acid sequence: CSVEVRGGQGFYGYTF.

The V call is TRBV30, the J call TRBJ2-7; D may be TRBD1 (5 bases). Germline lookup yields CDR1 GTSNPN and CDR2 SVGIG (reference sequence). V was trimmed by 2 bases and J by 5 bases, leaving 13 bases between them. CDR3 size: 13 residues. In DNA, the CDR3 is TGTGCCTGGAGTCCGACAGAAATCCACGAGCAGTACTTC. Translating gives CAWSPTEIHEQYF.

The rearrangement joins TRBV6-2 or TRBV6-3 to TRBJ2-1; 10 positions match TRBD2. CDR1 is MNHEY, CDR2 SVGEGT, per germline. CDR3 size: 18 residues. V was clipped by 4 bases and J by 0 bases; unmatched bases: 9. CDR3 loop: CASSSLGLAVSSYNEQFF. The CDR3, as DNA: TGTGCCAGCAGTTCCTTAGGACTAGCGGTTAGCTCCTACAATGAGCAGTTCTTC.

The chain carries TRBV28 and TRBJ1-4; tentative D call: TRBD1 (5 bases). Per germline, CDR1 MDHEN and CDR2 SYDVKM. CDR3 length equals 16 residues. V lost 8 bases, J lost 2 bases, and 18 bases lay in between. The CDR3 here is CASVEGSRATNEKLFF. The CDR3 DNA sequence: TGTGCCAGCGTTGAAGGCTCCAGGGCGACTAATGAAAAACTGTTTTTT.

The chain employs TRBV18 and TRBJ2-2; maybe TRBD2 (5 bases). V was clipped by 3 bases and J by 4 bases, with 12 bases between them. The CDR3 loop spans 15 amino acids. In germline, CDR1 is KGHSH, CDR2 LQKENI. This CDR3 is CASSPSGGRTGELFF. CDR3 nucleotides: TGTGCCAGCTCACCCAGCGGCGGTCGCACCGGGGAGCTGTTTTTT.

The CDR3 spells CARRTVTGGATLPGELFF. The CDR3 region has the DNA TGTGCCCGTCGAACGGTAACAGGGGGCGCAACCTTACCCGGGGAGCTGTTTTTT. The chain joins TRBV28 to TRBJ2-2; 9 bases match TRBD1. Germline values: CDR1 MDHEN, CDR2 SYDVKM. V was clipped by 11 bases and J by 6 bases; unmatched bases: 22. The CDR3 totals 18 residues.

The rearrangement links TRBV7-2 to TRBJ2-7; TRBD2 might be the D (5 bases). The germline gives CDR1 SGHTA, CDR2 FQGNSA. Trimming stripped 1 base from V and 2 bases from J, with 6 bases between. This CDR3 comprises 13 residues. The CDR3 bases are TGTGCCAGCAGCTTAGTCGGGACCTACGAGCAGTACTTC. Translation: CASSLVGTYEQYF.

V and J are TRBV30 and TRBJ2-2; 12 positions match TRBD2. CDR3 length equals 16 residues. Per germline, CDR1 GTSNPN and CDR2 SVGIG (reference sequence). V was pared by 5 bases and J by 4 bases, with 8 bases of the junction left unmatched. CDR3 sequence reads: CAWGRLAGAATGELFF. The CDR3 DNA sequence: TGTGCCTGGGGTAGACTAGCGGGAGCTGCCACCGGGGAGCTGTTTTTT.

The rearrangement uses TRBV30 and TRBJ1-4; D is possibly TRBD1 (6 bases). The CDR3 is made up of 13 amino acids. The V and J ends lost 5 bases and 7 bases respectively, with 14 bases between them. The germline V gene encodes CDR1 GTSNPN and CDR2 SVGIG (reference sequence). CDR3 residues: CAWGEGGVEKLFF. The CDR3 DNA follows: TGTGCCTGGGGAGAGGGGGGGGTTGAAAAACTGTTTTTT.

This clone was seen repeatedly, ten times or more. This chain joins TRBV4-1 and TRBJ1-1; possibly TRBD1 for D (6 bases). The CDR3 is 14 amino acids. V lost 5 bases and J lost 2, with 12 bases in between. CDR1 and CDR2 (germline): MGHRA, YSYEKL. The CDR3 DNA follows: TGCGCCAGCAGCTGGCGACAGGCAAACACTGAAGCTTTCTTT. It yields the protein CASSWRQANTEAFF.

The rearrangement joins TRBV30 to TRBJ1-1; D unresolved. The V gene's germline CDR1 is GTSNPN and CDR2 SVGIG (reference sequence). V lost 5 bases and J 1 base, leaving 11 bases between the germline ends. CDR3 length: 13 residues. CDR3 DNA: TGTGCCTGGGGGGTACAGAGGAACACTGAAGCTTTCTTT. It encodes CAWGVQRNTEAFF.